The T cell receptor beta chain described here comes from a study of blood T cell repertoires in COVID-19. Overall study: From T cells, B-cell-depleted T cells, or PBMCs came the material, which was cDNA or gDNA.

V was pared by 7 bases and J by 0 bases, with 17 bases between. There are 17 residues in the CDR3. Germline values: CDR1 SGHTS, CDR2 YDEGEE. Under the authors' procedure: Estimation of nucleated cell counts was performed using reference gene primer amplification. TCRdb's table, derived via immunoSEQ multiplex PCR, lists solely in-frame clones and lacks some. Clone size and V and J calls were adopted from that table, with D and trimming inferred from the DNA. The sample carries 400,000 to 500,000 clones, roughly 88% recorded once. The chain uses TRBV5-8 and TRBJ1-6; unclear D gene. Sequencing input: PBMCs or T cells enriched from blood (not recorded which). This TCR derives from a woman between 18 and 29 years old who had been exposed to COVID-19. The chain's CDR3 is CASWRALPSSYNSPLHF. In DNA, the CDR3 is TGTGCCAGCTGGAGGGCCCTACCGAGCTCCTATAATTCACCCCTCCACTTT.